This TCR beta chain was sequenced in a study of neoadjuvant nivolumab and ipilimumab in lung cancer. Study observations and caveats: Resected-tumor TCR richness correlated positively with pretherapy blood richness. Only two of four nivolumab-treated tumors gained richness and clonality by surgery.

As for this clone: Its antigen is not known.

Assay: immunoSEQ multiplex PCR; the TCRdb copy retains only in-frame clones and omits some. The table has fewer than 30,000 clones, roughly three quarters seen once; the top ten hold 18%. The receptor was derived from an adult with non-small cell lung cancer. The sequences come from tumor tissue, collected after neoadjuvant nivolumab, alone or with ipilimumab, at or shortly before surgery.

This CDR3 is CASTETGGGGGYTF. As DNA, the CDR3 is TGCGCCAGCACTGAAACAGGGGGCGGCGGTGGCTACACCTTC. The chain combines TRBV5-1 with TRBJ1-2; the match to TRBD1 covers 9 bases. V lost 6 bases to trimming and J lost 7 bases; unmatched junction nucleotides: 10. Germline-derived CDR1 and CDR2 are SGHRS and YFSETQ. The CDR3 runs 14 residues.